This record covers a single TCR beta chain. The specificity of this receptor is unknown. No base qualities exist here, and no much larger clone lies one base off it. One collaborating source in Seattle enrolled patients while the patients were actively infected and followed the patients over time throughout the course of disease. Each collaborating institution followed its own protocols to collect whole blood in K2EDTA tubes. For TCRbeta analysis, collaborator samples were shipped as frozen whole blood, as isolated PBMCs, or as DNA extracted from either sample type. This record belongs to a study of blood T cell repertoires in COVID-19 (dated by TCRdb to the early 2020s). A note on the overall study: Samples covering the acute and convalescent phases of COVID-19 were provided by collaborators in the United States, Italy and Spain. Sample metadata almost always included a de-identified subject ID, COVID-19 status, age in years and sex. The repertoires were released in a freely available public database meant as a resource for research on the immune response to SARS-CoV-2. Where HLA class I and class II types were available, the types were taken from metadata supplied by the sample provider, not from assay-based typing. Deeply sampled blood TCRbeta repertoires from subjects exposed to, actively infected with, or recovered from COVID-19 were included in the dataset. The material from the prospective study consisted of cDNA or gDNA derived from T cells, B-cell-depleted T cells, or PBMCs. Samples were obtained from the ongoing ImmuneRACE study (first 160 participants) and from over 1,000 subjects provided by 6 global collaborators.

Study-level results and caveats: How much clinical and demographic metadata was included differed by source and by participant, and the metadata was provided uncurated.

The CDR3 contains 16 residues, cysteine and phenylalanine counted. Just CDR3 DNA is preserved here, 48 bases in frame from base 1. Trimming leaves V shorter by 5 bases and J shorter by 0 bases, with the junction holding 4 bases beyond the gene matches. Per the germline V gene, SGHRS is the CDR1 and YFSETQ is the CDR2. The immunoSEQ Assay, a bias-controlled multiplex PCR, was used to amplify TCRbeta CDR3 regions from genomic DNA. Concerning the study's data processing: Nucleated cell counts per sample were estimated from amplification of reference gene primers within the assay. To quantify the absolute abundance of each unique TCRbeta CDR3 rearrangement, sequence reads were collapsed and filtered. For each sample, productive Simpson clonality was calculated by taking the square root of Simpson's diversity index across productive rearrangements. The clones in this table, taken by TCRdb from immuneACCESS, are in-frame only. Not every clone is retained; where verified, under half of the shortfall comes from an unresolved V gene, and the cause of the rest is unknown. V and J calls and clone size are as listed in that table; D and trimming were resolved from the DNA. The sample profile shows around 430,000 clones; around 89% of them were found once. Over 9.5% of the sample comes from the top ten.

In this chain, TRBV5-1 is recombined with TRBJ2-6; 8 of the junction bases match TRBD1. Material: peripheral blood. This clonotype originated in a woman aged 45-59 years with COVID-19, enrolled during active disease. The CDR3 here reads CASRTGAASGANVLTF. DNA sequence: TGCGCCAGCAGGACAGGGGCCGCCTCTGGGGCCAACGTCCTGACTTTC. Where the CDR3 stops, the reference TRBV5-1 and TRBJ2-6 genes take over; the full variable domain is KAGVTQTPRYLIKTRGQQVTLSCSPISGHRSVSWYQQTPGQGLQFLFEYFSETQRNKGNFPGRFSGRQFSNSRSEMNVSTLELGDSALYLCASRTGAASGANVLTFGAGSRLTVL.